The next 18 T cell receptor beta chains were all read from a single sample in a study of neoadjuvant anti-PD-1 for oral cavity cancer. Here immunoSEQ multiplex PCR was the method, and the copy in TCRdb shows in-frame clones only, minus some. The data contain more than 6,000 clones, under 55% of them singletons. The specimen comprised tumor tissue, sampled before nivolumab (anti-PD-1) treatment. The receptors derive from a person aged 35-79 years with oral cavity squamous cell carcinoma.

The chain has TRBV5-1 and TRBJ2-3; D unclear. V lost 0 bases and J 6 bases, leaving 11 bases between the germline ends. Germline CDR1 is SGHRS and CDR2 is YFSETQ. The CDR3 covers 14 residues. CDR3 residues: CASSLDKFGDTQYF. CDR3 coding DNA: TGCGCCAGCAGCTTGGACAAATTTGGGGATACGCAGTATTTT. Together with reference TRBV5-1 and TRBJ2-3, the CDR3 gives the full variable domain: KAGVTQTPRYLIKTRGQQVTLSCSPISGHRSVSWYQQTPGQGLQFLFEYFSETQRNKGNFPGRFSGRQFSNSRSEMNVSTLELGDSALYLCASSLDKFGDTQYFGPGTRLTVL.

In DNA form, the CDR3 reads TGTGCCAGCAGCAAAACCGGGACGGTGAACACTGAAGCTTTCTTT. This encodes CASSKTGTVNTEAFF. This chain joins TRBV11-2 and TRBJ1-1; D possibly corresponds to TRBD1 (5 bases). CDR3 length: 15 amino acids. The germline V and J ends were trimmed by 5 bases and 0 bases, with 13 bases remaining between them. Germline V gene lookup returns CDR1 SGHAT and CDR2 FQNNGV. The full variable domain, rest sourced from reference TRBV11-2 and TRBJ1-1, is EAGVAQSPRYKIIEKRQSVAFWCNPISGHATLYWYQQILGQGPKLLIQFQNNGVVDDSQLPKDRFSAERLKGVDSTLKIQPAKLEDSAVYLCASSKTGTVNTEAFFGQGTRLTVV.

The chain links TRBV28 to TRBJ2-7; tentative D call: TRBD2 (6 bases). The V gene's germline CDR1 is MDHEN and CDR2 SYDVKM. This CDR3 has 14 residues. V was cut by 6 bases and J by 0 bases, with 12 bases left in between. This CDR3 is CASRLAGSSYEQYF. CDR3 DNA: TGTGCCAGCAGACTAGCTGGAAGCTCCTACGAGCAGTACTTC.

This chain links TRBV5-4 with TRBJ1-3, with D possibly matching TRBD1 (6 bases). CDR3 size: 13 residues. Germline V CDR1 and CDR2: SGHNT, YYREEE (reference sequence). V was shortened by 8 bases and J by 0 bases, with 9 bases between the two germline ends. CDR3 loop: CASQDSSGNTIYF. CDR3 DNA sequence: TGTGCCAGTCAGGACAGCTCTGGAAACACCATATATTTT.

This clone was seen only a few times. V gene TRBV7-7 combines with J gene TRBJ1-5; 9 positions agree with TRBD1. CDR1 SSHAT and CDR2 FNYEAQ come from the germline V gene (reference sequence). This CDR3 has 16 residues. With V trimmed by 6 bases and J by 4 bases, 10 bases remained unmatched. The CDR3 protein is CASRPTGGAGNQPQHF. CDR3 bases: TGTGCCAGCAGACCAACAGGGGGCGCGGGGAATCAGCCCCAGCATTTT. The complete variable domain, with remaining parts taken from reference TRBV7-7 and TRBJ1-5, reads GAGVSQSPRYKVTKRGQDVTLRCDPISSHATLYWYQQALGQGPEFLTYFNYEAQPDKSGLPSDRFSAERPEGSISTLTIQRTEQRDSAMYRCASRPTGGAGNQPQHFGDGTRLSIL.

The chain links TRBV6-6 to TRBJ1-1; no clear D. Trimming removed 8 bases at V and 3 bases at J, with 10 bases between. CDR1 MNHNY and CDR2 SVGAGI come from the germline V gene (reference sequence). The CDR3 is made up of 12 amino acids. CDR3 residues: CASGHRDTEAFF. CDR3 in DNA: TGTGCCAGCGGCCACAGAGACACTGAAGCTTTCTTT.

The sample holds a few counts of this clone. The genes are TRBV7-3 and TRBJ2-5; a weak D match, TRBD2 (7 bases). The CDR3 length is 15 residues. V gave up 3 bases and J gave up 5 bases, with 16 bases separating them. Germline CDR1 and CDR2: SGHTA and FQGTGA. The CDR3: CASSFGGAGLETQYF. The CDR3 coding sequence is TGTGCCAGCAGCTTTGGGGGGGCCGGTTTGGAGACCCAGTACTTC.

This clone was counted between two and nine times. The genes are TRBV7-9 and TRBJ2-1; 9 bases agree with TRBD2. There are 15 residues in the CDR3. J lost 7 bases, V lost 3 bases, and 7 bases had no gene match. CDR1 and CDR2 from the germline V gene are SEHNR and FQNEAQ (reference sequence). The CDR3 here is CASSLRGGSWNEQFF. The DNA of the CDR3 is TGTGCCAGCAGCTTGCGGGGGGGCTCATGGAATGAGCAGTTCTTC.

The rearrangement joins TRBV30 to TRBJ2-3, with TRBD2 matching over 8 bases. Germline V gene data show CDR1 as GTSNPN and CDR2 as SVGIG (reference sequence). The CDR3 runs 16 residues. V gave up 2 bases and J gave up 7 bases; unmatched junction bases: 14. The CDR3 is CAWSPNGGAGGNTQYF. The CDR3 DNA is TGTGCCTGGAGTCCTAACGGGGGGGCTGGAGGCAATACGCAGTATTTT.

In this sample, this clone is medium-sized (0.01 to 0.1%). The CDR3 sequence is CASSLVTPSGANVLTF. CDR3 nucleotides: TGTGCCAGCAGCTTAGTGACGCCCTCTGGGGCCAACGTCCTGACTTTC. The chain is built from TRBV11-3 and TRBJ2-6; no clear D gene. V was pared by 1 base and J by 0 bases, with 7 bases between. The CDR3 length is 16 residues. CDR1 and CDR2 (germline): SGHNT, YENEEA.

This chain joins TRBV10-3 and TRBJ2-7; possibly TRBD1 for D (6 bases). Germline CDR1 and CDR2: ENHRY and SYGVKD. The ends were cut back, 6 bases at V and 0 bases at J, with 12 bases in the middle. CDR3 length: 14 residues. DNA for the CDR3: TGTGCCATCAGCGGGACACGGAGCTCCTACGAGCAGTACTTC. It specifies CAISGTRSSYEQYF.

The rearrangement joins TRBV28 to TRBJ1-1; D unresolved. The germline CDR1 and CDR2 sequences are MDHEN and SYDVKM. The CDR3 is made up of 15 amino acids. V was cut by 6 bases and J by 1 base, with 15 bases left in between. The CDR3 sequence is CASSLPLGKNTEAFF. The CDR3 region has the DNA TGTGCCAGCAGCCTACCTTTGGGGAAGAACACTGAAGCTTTCTTT.

This clone has more than one count but fewer than ten. The rearrangement uses TRBV15 and TRBJ2-1; 9 bases are shared with TRBD2. With V trimmed by 1 base and J by 8 bases, 9 bases remained unmatched. Germline CDR1 reads LNHNV; CDR2 reads YYDKDF (reference sequence). The CDR3 covers 16 residues. The CDR3 spells CATSRGTPGLAHEQFF. The CDR3 nucleotides are TGTGCCACCAGCAGAGGAACTCCGGGACTAGCACATGAGCAGTTCTTC.

This chain links TRBV7-9 with TRBJ2-5, with a tentative D call TRBD1 (6 bases). V was trimmed by 5 bases and J by 5 bases, leaving 21 bases between them. The germline CDR1 and CDR2 sequences are SEHNR and FQNEAQ (reference sequence). The CDR3 is 16 residues long. CDR3 DNA sequence: TGTGCCAGCAGCCCCCTGAGTGGGACAAATTGGGAGACCCAGTACTTC. Its protein is CASSPLSGTNWETQYF. Complete variable domain (other parts from reference TRBV7-9 and TRBJ2-5): DTGVSQNPRHKITKRGQNVTFRCDPISEHNRLYWYRQTLGQGPEFLTYFQNEAQLEKSRLLSDRFSAERPKGSFSTLEIQRTEQGDSAMYLCASSPLSGTNWETQYFGPGTRLLVL.

The gene calls are TRBV6-5 and TRBJ2-3, with 7 positions matching TRBD2. Germline V CDR1 and CDR2: MNHEY, SVGAGI. The CDR3 spans 16 residues. The V and J ends lost 4 bases and 0 bases, in that order; junction bases with no gene match: 7. For the CDR3, the DNA is TGTGCCAGCAGTTTCCTAGCGGCGGCGAGCACAGATACGCAGTATTTT. It encodes CASSFLAAASTDTQYF.

The rearrangement joins TRBV5-4 to TRBJ2-7, with no clear D. Germline lookup yields CDR1 SGHNT and CDR2 YYREEE (reference sequence). CDR3 length: 12 residues. Trimming took off 4 bases at V and 4 bases at J, with 9 bases between the two ends. CDR3 DNA: TGTGCCAGCAGCCTAGAGGATTACGAGCAGTACTTC. The encoded protein is CASSLEDYEQYF.

The rearrangement joins TRBV11-2 to TRBJ2-5; 7 nucleotides agree with TRBD1. This CDR3 contains 16 residues. In germline, CDR1 is SGHAT, CDR2 FQNNGV. V was pared by 4 bases and J by 0 bases, with 8 bases of the junction left unmatched. As DNA, the CDR3 is TGTGCCAGCAGCTACAGGGGCAATAGATACCAAGAGACCCAGTACTTC. Residues: CASSYRGNRYQETQYF.

V usage is TRBV9 and J usage is TRBJ1-1; D gene uncertain. Looked up from germline, CDR1 is SGDLS and CDR2 is YYNGEE. V was clipped by 0 bases and J by 1 base, with 7 bases between them. The CDR3 covers 14 residues. The CDR3 DNA reads TGTGCCAGCAGCGTAGACCCTCAGAACACTGAAGCTTTCTTT. Its protein product is CASSVDPQNTEAFF.